Shown below are 17 T cell receptor beta chains from a single sample sequenced in a study of PD-1 blockade in mismatch repair-deficient tumors. The antigens of these receptors remain unknown. Method: immunoSEQ multiplex PCR; TCRdb's copy keeps in-frame clones and lacks some. The repertoire includes approximately 9,000 clones, around 90% of them detected once, and about 9.6% sits in the top ten. Time point meaning: approximately 10-day in vitro stimulation with candidate neoantigen peptide 3. This sample comprised cells cultured in vitro, obtained from a patient treated with pembrolizumab. All receptors derive from an adult with mismatch repair-deficient cancer.

This clone came up a few times. V is TRBV5-1 and J is TRBJ2-1, with D tentatively TRBD2 (7 bases). The germline gives CDR1 SGHRS, CDR2 YFSETQ. The V and J ends lost 2 bases and 9 bases respectively, with 21 bases between them. This CDR3 has 16 residues. The CDR3 sequence: CASSFRGARLSIEQFF. CDR3 nucleotides: TGCGCCAGCAGCTTCCGGGGGGCGCGACTTTCGATTGAGCAGTTCTTC. Full variable domain (rest looked up from reference TRBV5-1 and TRBJ2-1): KAGVTQTPRYLIKTRGQQVTLSCSPISGHRSVSWYQQTPGQGLQFLFEYFSETQRNKGNFPGRFSGRQFSNSRSEMNVSTLELGDSALYLCASSFRGARLSIEQFFGPGTRLTVL.

This rearrangement joins TRBV18 to TRBJ1-2; TRBD1 matches at 7 bases. This CDR3 contains 15 residues. V lost 3 bases to trimming and J lost 3 bases; unmatched junction nucleotides: 7. Germline V gene lookup returns CDR1 KGHSH and CDR2 LQKENI. CDR3 DNA: TGTGCCAGCTCACCCGTAACACAGGGGTACTATGGCTACACCTTC. The encoded protein is CASSPVTQGYYGYTF.

The rearrangement uses TRBV29-1 and TRBJ1-2; D is unresolved. Germline assignment: CDR1 SQVTM and CDR2 ANQGSEA. CDR3 length: 14 amino acids. Trimming left V 2 bases short and J 1 base short, with 11 bases between. The CDR3 sequence: CSVENPTFNYGYTF. In DNA, the CDR3 is TGCAGCGTTGAAAACCCGACCTTTAACTATGGCTACACCTTC. The whole variable domain, remainder taken from reference TRBV29-1 and TRBJ1-2, is SAVISQKPSRDICQRGTSLTIQCQVDSQVTMMFWYRQQPGQSLTLIATANQGSEATYESGFVIDKFPISRPNLTFSTLTVSNMSPEDSSIYLCSVENPTFNYGYTFGSGTRLTVV.

The V call is TRBV15, the J call TRBJ2-7; TRBD2 is a possible D gene (5 bases). The CDR3 has 15 residues. Trimming removed 0 bases at V and 2 bases at J, with 11 bases between. Germline CDR1 and CDR2: LNHNV and YYDKDF (reference sequence). The CDR3 DNA reads TGTGCCACCAGCAGAGATGAGGGTAAGGCCTACGAGCAGTACTTC. This codes for CATSRDEGKAYEQYF. The full variable domain, with the rest looked up from reference TRBV15 and TRBJ2-7, is DAMVIQNPRYQVTQFGKPVTLSCSQTLNHNVMYWYQQKSSQAPKLLFHYYDKDFNNEADTPDNFQSRRPNTSFCFLDIRSPGLGDTAMYLCATSRDEGKAYEQYFGPGTRLTVT.

The V and J genes are TRBV5-1 and TRBJ1-3; the match to TRBD1 covers 10 bases. The V gene's germline CDR1 is SGHRS and CDR2 YFSETQ. Trimming took 4 bases from V and 4 from J; bases not matched to a gene: 5. The CDR3 length is 15 residues. CDR3 nucleotides: TGCGCCAGCAGCCGACAGGGGGCGCCCGGAAACACCATATATTTT. This translates into CASSRQGAPGNTIYF.

This clone appeared a single time. The rearrangement uses TRBV4-1 and TRBJ1-2; D gene unclear. Germline CDR1 is MGHRA and CDR2 is YSYEKL. The V end lost 0 bases, the J end lost 4 bases, and 12 bases lay between the germline ends. This CDR3 is built from 15 residues. This chain's CDR3 is CASSQDSEAFYGYTF. The DNA of the CDR3 is TGCGCCAGCAGCCAAGATTCAGAGGCGTTCTATGGCTACACCTTC.

This chain connects TRBV18 to TRBJ2-1; tentatively, D is TRBD2 (6 bases). This CDR3 is built from 15 residues. Trimming stripped 6 bases from V and 4 bases from J, with 16 bases between. CDR1 and CDR2 from the germline V gene are KGHSH and LQKENI. CDR3 protein: CASSRSSGTYNEQFF. The CDR3 bases are TGTGCCAGCTCTCGTAGCTCTGGGACTTACAATGAGCAGTTCTTC.

The rearrangement uses TRBV28 and TRBJ2-7, with D tentatively TRBD1 (7 bases). The germline gives CDR1 MDHEN, CDR2 SYDVKM. This CDR3 contains 16 residues. V lost 1 base and J lost 1, with 14 bases in between. The chain's CDR3 is CASSLSLRDRSYEQYF. As DNA, the CDR3 is TGTGCCAGCAGTTTATCTCTGCGGGACAGATCCTACGAGCAGTACTTC.

The V call is TRBV2, the J call TRBJ2-7; perhaps TRBD2 as D (6 bases). V was pared by 7 bases and J by 7 bases, with 14 bases between. The length of the CDR3 is 12 residues. CDR1 SNHLY and CDR2 FYNNEI come from the germline V gene. The chain's CDR3 is CASIGRGIEQYF. The CDR3, as DNA: TGTGCCAGCATTGGTCGGGGGATTGAGCAGTACTTC.

V gene TRBV28 combines with J gene TRBJ2-1; 8 positions match TRBD1. The CDR3 has 13 amino acids. The germline V gene has CDR1 MDHEN and CDR2 SYDVKM. The V gene end was trimmed by 8 bases and the J gene end by 2 bases; junction bases not matched to a gene: 2. In DNA, the CDR3 is TGTGCCAGCTTGGGACAGGCCTACAATGAGCAGTTCTTC. Translation: CASLGQAYNEQFF.

This chain joins TRBV7-6 and TRBJ2-1, with TRBD2 matching over 8 bases. The trim removed 6 bases at V and 8 bases at J, leaving 9 bases unmatched. The CDR3 is made up of 14 amino acids. Germline V gives CDR1 SGHVS, CDR2 FNYEAQ. As DNA, the CDR3 is TGTGCCAGCAGTCCCGGAGCGGGAGCTTATGAGCAGTTCTTC. Translation: CASSPGAGAYEQFF.

CDR3 bases: TGTGCCAGTAGTATAGGTCGAGAGACCCAGTACTTC. It encodes CASSIGRETQYF. The rearrangement uses TRBV19 and TRBJ2-5; D remains ambiguous. V shed 1 base and J shed 4 bases, with 4 bases lying between them. This CDR3 is built from 12 residues. From germline, CDR1 is LNHDA and CDR2 SQIVND (reference sequence).

This chain links TRBV20-1 with TRBJ2-3, with unresolved D. The CDR3 runs to 11 residues. The germline V gene encodes CDR1 DFQATT and CDR2 SNEGSKA (reference sequence). V was shortened by 3 bases and J by 2 bases, with 3 bases between the two germline ends. CDR3 sequence: CSASSTDTQYF. The CDR3 DNA sequence: TGCAGTGCTAGTTCCACAGATACGCAGTATTTT.

This sequence joins TRBV5-4 and TRBJ2-3, with 7 bases fitting TRBD2. The CDR3 has 15 residues. The germline gives CDR1 SGHNT, CDR2 YYREEE (reference sequence). After removal of 3 bases from V and 3 bases from J, the junction contained 7 bases not matched to a gene. In DNA, the CDR3 is TGTGCCAGCAGCTCCCCTCGCGGGAGTACAGATACGCAGTATTTT. Translation gives CASSSPRGSTDTQYF.

The chain carries TRBV27 and TRBJ1-1; D gene ambiguous. The V end was cut by 8 bases, the J end by 1 base, with 5 bases between. CDR1 and CDR2 (germline): MNHEY, SMNVEV (reference sequence). The CDR3 loop spans 11 amino acids. The CDR3 DNA is TGTGCCAGCGGAAGGAACACTGAAGCTTTCTTT. The encoded protein is CASGRNTEAFF.

This sequence joins TRBV6-1 and TRBJ2-1; D might be TRBD1 (6 bases). V lost 1 base and J lost 6, with 10 bases in between. This CDR3 has 14 residues. The V gene's germline CDR1 is MNHNS and CDR2 SASEGT. Here the CDR3 DNA reads TGTGCCAGCAGTGAAGGGGACACAATCAATGAGCAGTTCTTC. It translates to CASSEGDTINEQFF.

J is TRBJ2-3 and V is TRBV9; D is ambiguous. The ends were cut back, 8 bases at V and 5 bases at J, with 6 bases in the middle. The CDR3 length is 10 residues. Germline V gives CDR1 SGDLS, CDR2 YYNGEE. CDR3 sequence: CARWRDTQYF. The CDR3 DNA reads TGTGCCAGATGGCGAGATACGCAGTATTTT. Combining the CDR3 with reference TRBV9 and TRBJ2-3 gives the whole variable domain DSGVTQTPKHLITATGQRVTLRCSPRSGDLSVYWYQQSLDQGLQFLIQYYNGEERAKGNILERFSAQQFPDLHSELNLSSLELGDSALYFCARWRDTQYFGPGTRLTVL.